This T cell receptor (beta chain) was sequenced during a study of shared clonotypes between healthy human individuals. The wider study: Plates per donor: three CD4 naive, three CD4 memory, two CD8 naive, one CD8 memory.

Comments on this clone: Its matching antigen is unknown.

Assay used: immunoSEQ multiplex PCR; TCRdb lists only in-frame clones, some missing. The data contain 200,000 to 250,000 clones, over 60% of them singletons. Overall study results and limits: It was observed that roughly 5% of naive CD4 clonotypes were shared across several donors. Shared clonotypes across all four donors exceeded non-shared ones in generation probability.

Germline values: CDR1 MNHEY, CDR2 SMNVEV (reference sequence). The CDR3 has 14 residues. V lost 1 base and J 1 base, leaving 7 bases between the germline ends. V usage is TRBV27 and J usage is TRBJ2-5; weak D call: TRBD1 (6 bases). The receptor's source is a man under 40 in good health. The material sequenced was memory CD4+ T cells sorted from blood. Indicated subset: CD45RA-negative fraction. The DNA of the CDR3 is TGTGCCAGCAGTTTATTGGGGGCCCAAGAGACCCAGTACTTC. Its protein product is CASSLLGAQETQYF.